This TCR beta chain was documented in a study of control samples from healthy donors and cancer patients. Libraries were prepared by immunoSEQ multiplex PCR; TCRdb keeps only in-frame clonotypes and omits some of them. The sample includes about 100,000 clones, approximately 95% seen only once; the top ten take around 8.2%. This clone was seen a few times. Source material: blood. This TCR came from a man between 18 and 29 years old in good health.

The CDR3 nucleotides read TGCGCCAGCAGCCAAGATCAGGGCGGGGGGACCGGCTACGAGCAGTACTTC. This gives the protein CASSQDQGGGTGYEQYF. J is TRBJ2-7 and V is TRBV4-1, with 8 bases fitting TRBD2. Per germline, CDR1 MGHRA and CDR2 YSYEKL. Trimming took 0 bases from V and 3 from J; bases not matched to a gene: 10. The length of the CDR3 is 17 residues.